Listed below are T cell receptor beta chains from one sample, sequenced in a study of blood T cells in healthy people across ages. TCRdb passed the 5' RACE reads through MiXCR, listing each CDR3 protein once. Of roughly 700,000 distinct CDR3 sequences in the sample, roughly 32% were seen once. The material sequenced was blood. These TCRs come from a woman aged 80 or older in good health. Both conserved end residues are part of each CDR3. A D gene is named only where the DNA matches it firmly. Clone sizes are given selectively: once, few, many, or a class where the clone is expanded.

TRBD1	TRBV28	TRBJ2-1	many	CASTAAGTGFYNEQFF	TGTGCCAGCACGGCTGCCGGGACAGGGTTCTACAATGAGCAGTTCTTC
NA	TRBV2	TRBJ1-2	many	CASSPSQRDGYTF	TGTGCCAGCAGCCCTTCGCAGAGGGATGGCTACACCTTC
NA	TRBV5-5	TRBJ1-6	many	CASSLGTASNSPLHF	TGTGCCAGCAGCTTAGGGACCGCATCTAATTCACCCCTCCACTTT
TRBD1	TRBV28	TRBJ2-1	many	CASSFGGTGSRNEQFF	TGTGCCAGCAGTTTCGGCGGGACAGGGTCGCGTAATGAGCAGTTCTTC
TRBD1	TRBV10-3	TRBJ2-5	NA	CAISDSPGQGMETQYF	TGTGCCATCAGTGACTCACCGGGACAGGGGATGGAGACCCAGTACTTC
TRBD1	TRBV12-3/TRBV12-4	TRBJ2-1	many	CASSLVRQGAVEQFF	TGTGCCAGCAGTTTAGTTCGGCAGGGGGCGGTTGAGCAGTTCTTC
NA	TRBV6-2/TRBV6-3	TRBJ1-2	many	CASRRGEANYGYTF	TGTGCCAGCAGGAGAGGGGAAGCTAACTATGGCTACACCTTC
NA	TRBV6-2/TRBV6-3	TRBJ1-6	NA	CASSYEGSNSPLHF	TGTGCCAGCAGTTACGAGGGCAGTAATTCACCCCTCCACTTT
TRBD2	TRBV20-1	TRBJ2-5	NA	CSATLAGEFQETQYF	TGCAGTGCTACCCTAGCGGGAGAATTCCAAGAGACCCAGTACTTC
TRBD2	TRBV6-1	TRBJ2-1	many	CASSEDIRASGGNEQFF	TGTGCCAGCAGTGAAGACATAAGGGCTAGCGGGGGGAATGAGCAGTTCTTC
NA	TRBV12-5	TRBJ2-7	NA	CASADPGEQYF	TGTGCTAGTGCTGATCCGGGCGAGCAGTACTTC
NA	TRBV2	TRBJ2-1	NA	CASSESAAPYNERFF	TGTGCCAGCAGTGAATCGGCGGCCCCCTACAATGAGCGGTTCTTC
NA	TRBV24-1	TRBJ2-1	many	CATSRGQGNNEQFF	TGTGCCACCAGCCGCGGGCAGGGAAACAATGAGCAGTTCTTC
TRBD1	TRBV20-1	TRBJ2-1	NA	CSARGRQGRIDEQFF	TGCAGTGCTAGAGGTAGACAGGGGCGAATCGATGAGCAGTTCTTC
NA	TRBV5-5	TRBJ1-2	NA	CASRGGPGGYTF	TGTGCCAGCAGGGGCGGACCGGGAGGCTACACCTTC
NA	TRBV3-1	TRBJ2-7	few	CASSQAPRSSYEQYF	TGTGCCAGCAGCCAAGCTCCCCGTAGCTCCTACGAGCAGTACTTC
NA	TRBV6-2/TRBV6-3	TRBJ1-1	NA	CASSYSLGVQNTEAFF	TGTGCCAGCAGTTACTCCCTGGGTGTACAGAACACTGAAGCTTTCTTT
TRBD1	TRBV15	TRBJ2-1	NA	CATSRDLLGQGSYNEQFF	TGTGCCACCAGCAGAGATTTATTGGGACAGGGCTCCTACAATGAGCAGTTCTTC
NA	TRBV20-1	TRBJ1-2	once	CSARDRVSRANYGYTF	TGCAGTGCTAGAGACCGGGTCAGCAGGGCTAACTATGGCTACACCTTC
TRBD1	TRBV7-2	TRBJ2-1	once	CASSPRQGERNEQFF	TGTGCCAGCAGCCCAAGACAGGGTGAAAGGAATGAGCAGTTCTTC
NA	TRBV7-9	TRBJ1-5	many	CASSLMGANQPQHF	TGTGCCAGCAGCTTAATGGGGGCGAATCAGCCCCAGCATTTT
NA	TRBV12-3/TRBV12-4	TRBJ1-4	NA	CASSFRGGANEKLFF	TGTGCCAGCAGTTTTCGTGGAGGAGCTAATGAAAAACTGTTTTTT
NA	TRBV4-3	TRBJ1-1	NA	CASSQGRGHSNTEAFF	TGCGCCAGCAGCCAAGGCCGGGGGCATTCGAACACTGAAGCTTTCTTT
NA	TRBV10-3	TRBJ2-1	many	CAISEIGVGGSNEQFF	TGTGCCATCAGTGAGATAGGTGTCGGGGGCAGTAATGAGCAGTTCTTC
NA	TRBV15	TRBJ1-2	many	CATSRWGANYGYTF	TGTGCCACCAGCAGATGGGGGGCCAACTATGGCTACACCTTC
NA	TRBV9	TRBJ1-4	few	CASSVDPQVRDEALFF	TGTGCCAGCAGCGTAGATCCCCAGGTACGGGATGAAGCACTGTTTTTT
NA	TRBV12-3/TRBV12-4	TRBJ1-1	few	CASNPPGTLSMNTEAFF	TGTGCCAGCAATCCGCCCGGGACACTTTCTATGAACACTGAAGCTTTCTTT
TRBD2	TRBV7-2	TRBJ2-1	once	CASSSRKGLDPLQQFF	TGTGCCAGCAGTTCCAGGAAAGGACTAGACCCTCTTCAGCAGTTCTTC
NA	TRBV29-1	TRBJ2-2	NA	CSVDRAATGELFF	TGCAGCGTTGACAGGGCGGCCACCGGGGAGCTGTTTTTT
NA	TRBV7-9	TRBJ1-1	NA	CASSMTRTGYTEAFF	TGTGCCAGCAGCATGACGCGGACGGGATACACTGAAGCTTTCTTT
TRBD2	TRBV11-2	TRBJ2-1	NA	CASRSTSGRINEQFF	TGTGCCAGCAGGTCGACTAGCGGGAGGATCAATGAGCAGTTCTTC
NA	TRBV29-1	TRBJ1-4	many	CSVPGATNEKLFF	TGCAGCGTCCCCGGTGCAACTAATGAAAAACTGTTTTTT
TRBD2	TRBV2	TRBJ2-1	many	CASSDPSGRSYNEQFF	TGTGCCAGCAGTGACCCTAGCGGGCGCTCCTACAATGAGCAGTTCTTC
NA	TRBV5-1	TRBJ2-3	many	CASLSIPGPQTDTQYF	TGCGCCAGCTTATCTATCCCGGGCCCCCAGACAGATACGCAGTATTTT
NA	TRBV7-2	TRBJ1-2	many	CASSLGLPGTSYGYTF	TGTGCCAGCAGCTTAGGGCTTCCCGGGACAAGCTATGGCTACACCTTC
TRBD1	TRBV7-2	TRBJ1-2	many	CASSLGGTGVYGYTF	TGTGCCAGCAGCTTAGGAGGGACAGGGGTCTATGGCTACACCTTC
TRBD1	TRBV25-1	TRBJ2-4	NA	CASSTPRGSWNGQYF	TGTGCCAGCAGTACACCCAGGGGGTCCTGGAACGGGCAGTACTTC
TRBD1	TRBV14	TRBJ2-7	many	CASSQDGTGPGEQYF	TGTGCCAGCAGCCAAGATGGGACAGGGCCGGGAGAGCAGTACTTC
TRBD1	TRBV6-5	TRBJ2-2	few	CASSTGQGVGELFF	TGTGCCAGCAGTACCGGACAGGGCGTCGGGGAGCTGTTTTTT
NA	TRBV28	TRBJ1-5	few	CASSVQGKNQPQHF	TGTGCCAGCAGTGTACAGGGCAAAAATCAGCCCCAGCATTTT
NA	TRBV6-1	TRBJ2-7	many	CASSQSMSIAYEQYF	TGTGCCAGCAGCCAAAGTATGTCCATTGCCTACGAGCAGTACTTC
NA	TRBV20-1	TRBJ2-7	NA	CSATRQASYEQYF	TGCAGTGCAACAAGACAGGCCTCCTACGAGCAGTACTTC
TRBD1	TRBV5-1	TRBJ2-5	many	CASSLDRGRGETQYF	TGCGCCAGCAGCTTGGACAGGGGGCGAGGAGAGACCCAGTACTTC
NA	TRBV21-1	TRBJ1-6	few	CASSIRRLGRAPLHF	TGTGCCAGCAGCATCCGGAGATTAGGAAGGGCACCCCTCCACTTT
NA	TRBV27	TRBJ1-2	many	CASSLSGNDGYTF	TGTGCCAGCAGTTTATCAGGGAACGATGGCTACACCTTC